What follows describes a single T cell receptor beta chain. The data were obtained in a study of blood T cell repertoires in COVID-19. Study background: Specimens from acute and convalescent COVID-19 originated in the United States, Italy and Spain. Sources were T cells, B-cell-depleted T cells, or PBMCs; the material itself was cDNA or gDNA.

Per the original data handling: Cell counts per sample came from amplifying reference gene primers. Measured with immunoSEQ multiplex PCR; TCRdb has only the in-frame clones, and not every one. V and J calls and clone size are given by that table; D and trimming were obtained from the DNA. The sample has about 280,000 clones, about 86% seen once. The Seattle patients, enrolled during active infection, were followed longitudinally. Trimming pared 5 bases from V and 7 bases from J, leaving 20 bases between. The CDR3 totals 15 residues. In germline, CDR1 is SGHTA, CDR2 FQGTGA. This chain connects TRBV7-3 to TRBJ1-1; no definite D call. The specimen sequenced was peripheral blood. The receptor comes from a woman aged 70-85 years with COVID-19, enrolled during active disease. The CDR3 DNA sequence: TGTGCCAGCAGCCAGCGAGGTGTCGAGAGTGGTGAAGCTTTCTTT. It codes for CASSQRGVESGEAFF.